The 10 T cell receptor beta chains below were found in one sample sequenced in a study of T-cell reconstitution after alpha-beta-depleted transplantation in children. This sample's TCRbeta library carried unique molecular identifier barcodes. TCRdb ran MiXCR on the PCR reads and lists one entry per CDR3 protein. Altogether under 450,000 distinct CDR3 sequences are present, roughly 16% being singletons, with the ten largest covering approximately 29%. The input for sequencing was PBMCs, mostly from graft donor cells, taken 360 days after TCRalphabeta/CD19-depleted stem cell transplant. All receptors derive from a boy in the first two years of life who had a stem cell transplant for Wiskott-Aldrich syndrome, so the T cells may come from the graft donor.

The V gene is TRBV12-3 or TRBV12-4, the J gene TRBJ1-5, with TRBD1 identical over 8 bases. This CDR3 has 14 residues. The V segment lost 3 bases and the J segment 3 bases; nucleotides outside the gene matches: 1. CDR3 sequence reads: CASSFRGHNQPQHF. For the CDR3, the DNA is TGTGCCAGCAGTTTCAGGGGGCACAATCAGCCCCAGCATTTT.

This chain joins TRBV20-1 and TRBJ1-4; D perhaps matches TRBD1 (5 bases). The V end lost 4 bases, the J end lost 8 bases, and 20 bases lay between the germline ends. The CDR3 sequence is 15 residues long. CDR1 is DFQATT, CDR2 SNEGSKA, per germline (reference sequence). DNA of the CDR3: TGCAGTGCTAAGGACGCGAACAGGCCTTACGAAAAACTGTTTTTT. Its protein product is CSAKDANRPYEKLFF.

The sample holds many counts of this clonotype. V usage is TRBV4-1 and J usage is TRBJ1-6, with unresolved D. Trimming removed 0 bases from V and 8 bases from J, with 5 bases in between. Germline V gene data show CDR1 as MGHRA and CDR2 as YSYEKL. The CDR3 contains 13 residues. DNA for the CDR3: TGCGCCAGCAGCCAAGACGGCTATTCACCCCTCCACTTT. Its translation: CASSQDGYSPLHF.

V is TRBV7-2 and J is TRBJ2-3, with D tentatively TRBD1 (5 bases). Germline V gives CDR1 SGHTA, CDR2 FQGNSA. The CDR3 length is 17 residues. V gave up 5 bases and J gave up 2 bases, with 20 bases separating them. CDR3 coding DNA: TGTGCCAGCAGCCCACGTGGGGCCCTAAGCTACACAGATACGCAGTATTTT. Its protein product is CASSPRGALSYTDTQYF.

This clonotype was counted between two and nine times. The rearrangement joins TRBV29-1 to TRBJ2-7, with TRBD1 identical over 8 bases. The CDR3 has 14 residues. CDR1 and CDR2 from the germline V gene are SQVTM and ANQGSEA. The junction had 9 bases not matched to a gene; V was cut back by 6 bases and J by 2 bases. The CDR3 DNA reads as TGCAGCGTCCGCAGGACAGGGCGTGCCTACGAGCAGTACTTC. It yields the protein CSVRRTGRAYEQYF.

J is TRBJ2-1 and V is TRBV6-2 or TRBV6-3, with a possible D match to TRBD1 (7 bases). V gave up 6 bases and J gave up 9 bases, with 24 bases separating them. The CDR3 is 16 residues long. Germline CDR1 reads MNHEY; CDR2 reads SVGEGT. The CDR3 nucleotides read TGTGCCAGCAGCCTCCGCCTCAGGGGGGTTCGGACTGAGCAGTTCTTC. Protein: CASSLRLRGVRTEQFF.

V and J are TRBV29-1 and TRBJ1-6; the D gene is possibly TRBD1 (5 bases). Trimming cost V 6 bases and J 10 bases, with 16 bases left between them. Germline V gene sequence: CDR1 SQVTM, CDR2 ANQGSEA. This CDR3 is 13 amino acids long. The CDR3 DNA is TGCAGCGTCTCGTGGGGGGAAAGGTCACCCCTCCACTTT. Translation gives CSVSWGERSPLHF. Complete variable domain (other parts from reference TRBV29-1 and TRBJ1-6): SAVISQKPSRDICQRGTSLTIQCQVDSQVTMMFWYRQQPGQSLTLIATANQGSEATYESGFVIDKFPISRPNLTFSTLTVSNMSPEDSSIYLCSVSWGERSPLHFGNGTRLTVT.

This clonotype was seen at least ten times. The chain has TRBV4-1 and TRBJ2-7; TRBD1 matches at 9 bases. Trimming cost V 4 bases and J 2 bases; bases outside gene matches: 6. The CDR3 is made up of 15 amino acids. The germline V gene has CDR1 MGHRA and CDR2 YSYEKL. The CDR3 bases are TGCGCCAGCAGCCTTAAGGGACAGGGTGCCTACGAGCAGTACTTC. Residues: CASSLKGQGAYEQYF.

The table lists this clonotype with a few counts. The chain links TRBV5-1 to TRBJ2-3, with 14 positions matching TRBD2. V shed 9 bases, J shed 4 bases, and the junction held 4 bases outside the gene matches. CDR1 is SGHRS, CDR2 YFSETQ, per germline. This CDR3 is built from 14 residues. CDR3 residues: CATGTSGRADTQYF. The CDR3 DNA reads as TGCGCCACCGGGACTAGCGGGAGAGCAGATACGCAGTATTTT.

The V call is TRBV30, the J call TRBJ2-1; D perhaps matches TRBD2 (5 bases). Trimming shortened V by 4 bases and J by 9 bases, and 19 bases separated the two germline ends. This CDR3 is 14 amino acids long. Germline-derived CDR1 and CDR2 are GTSNPN and SVGIG (reference sequence). CDR3 in amino acids: CAWIWTGQGGEQFF. CDR3 coding DNA: TGTGCCTGGATCTGGACTGGTCAAGGAGGTGAGCAGTTCTTC.